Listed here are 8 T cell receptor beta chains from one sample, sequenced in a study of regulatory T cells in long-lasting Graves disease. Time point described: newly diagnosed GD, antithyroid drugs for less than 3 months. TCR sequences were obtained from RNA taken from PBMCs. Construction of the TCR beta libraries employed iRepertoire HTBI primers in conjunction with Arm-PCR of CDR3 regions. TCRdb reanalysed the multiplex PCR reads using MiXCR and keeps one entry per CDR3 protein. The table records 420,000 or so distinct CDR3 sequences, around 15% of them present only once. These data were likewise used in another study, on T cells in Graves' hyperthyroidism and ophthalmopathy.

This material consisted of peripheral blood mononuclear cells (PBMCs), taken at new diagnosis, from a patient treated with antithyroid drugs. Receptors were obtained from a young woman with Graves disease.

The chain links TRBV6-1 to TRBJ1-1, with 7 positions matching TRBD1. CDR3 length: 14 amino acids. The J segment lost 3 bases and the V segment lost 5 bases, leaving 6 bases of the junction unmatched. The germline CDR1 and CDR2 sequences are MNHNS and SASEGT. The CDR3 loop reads CASSLTTGYTEAFF. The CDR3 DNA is TGTGCCAGCAGTCTGACGACAGGGTACACTGAAGCTTTCTTT.

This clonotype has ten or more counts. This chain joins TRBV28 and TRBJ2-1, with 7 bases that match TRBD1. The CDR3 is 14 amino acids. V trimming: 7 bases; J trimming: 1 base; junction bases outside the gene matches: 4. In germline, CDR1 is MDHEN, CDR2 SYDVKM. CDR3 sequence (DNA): TGTGCCAGCACCAAACAGGGGTCCTACAATGAGCAGTTCTTC. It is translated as CASTKQGSYNEQFF. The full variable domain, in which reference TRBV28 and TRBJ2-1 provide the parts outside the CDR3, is DVKVTQSSRYLVKRTGEKVFLECVQDMDHENMFWYRQDPGLGLRLIYFSYDVKMKEKGDIPEGYSVSREKKERFSLILESASTNQTSMYLCASTKQGSYNEQFFGPGTRLTVL.

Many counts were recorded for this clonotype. The CDR3 spells CSASRGAGKETQYF. The CDR3 DNA reads TGCAGTGCTAGCAGAGGCGCGGGGAAAGAGACCCAGTACTTC. The chain has TRBV20-1 and TRBJ2-1; D is possibly TRBD2 (6 bases). The closer fit of TRBJ2-5 to the DNA end suggests the J call may be wrong. The germline CDR1 and CDR2 sequences are DFQATT and SNEGSKA (reference sequence). CDR3 length: 14 amino acids.

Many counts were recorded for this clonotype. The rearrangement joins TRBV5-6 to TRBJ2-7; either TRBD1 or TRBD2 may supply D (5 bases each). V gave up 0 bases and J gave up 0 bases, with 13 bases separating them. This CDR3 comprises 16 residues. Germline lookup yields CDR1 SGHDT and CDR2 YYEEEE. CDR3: CASSLGGDPSSYEQYF. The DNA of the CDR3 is TGTGCCAGCAGCTTGGGTGGGGACCCGAGCTCCTACGAGCAGTACTTC.

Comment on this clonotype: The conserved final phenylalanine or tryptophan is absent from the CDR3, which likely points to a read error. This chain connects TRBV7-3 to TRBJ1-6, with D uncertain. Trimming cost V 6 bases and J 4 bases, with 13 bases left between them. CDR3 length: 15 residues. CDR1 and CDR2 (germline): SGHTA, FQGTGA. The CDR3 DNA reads TGTGCCAGCAGTGAACAAAGGCAGTATAATTCACCCCTCCACTCT. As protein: CASSEQRQYNSPLHS.

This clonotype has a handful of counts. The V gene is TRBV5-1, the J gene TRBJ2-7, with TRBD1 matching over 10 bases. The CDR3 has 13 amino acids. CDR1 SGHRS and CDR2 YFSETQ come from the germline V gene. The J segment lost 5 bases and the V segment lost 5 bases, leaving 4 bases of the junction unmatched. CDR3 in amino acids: CASRTGTGDEQYF. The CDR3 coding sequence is TGCGCCAGCAGAACCGGGACAGGGGACGAGCAGTACTTC.

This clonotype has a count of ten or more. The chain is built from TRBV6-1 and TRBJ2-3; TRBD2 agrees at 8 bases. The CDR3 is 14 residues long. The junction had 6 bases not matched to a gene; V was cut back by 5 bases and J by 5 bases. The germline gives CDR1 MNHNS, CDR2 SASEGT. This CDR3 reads CASSMGLGVDTQYF. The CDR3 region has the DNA TGTGCCAGCAGTATGGGACTAGGAGTAGATACGCAGTATTTT.

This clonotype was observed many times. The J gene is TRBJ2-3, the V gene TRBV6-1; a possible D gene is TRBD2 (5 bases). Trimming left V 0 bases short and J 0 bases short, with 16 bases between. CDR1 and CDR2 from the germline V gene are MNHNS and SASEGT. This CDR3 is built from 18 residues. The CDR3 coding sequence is TGTGCCAGCAGTGAAGCCTTCGGAGAAGCGGCTAGCACAGATACGCAGTATTTT. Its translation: CASSEAFGEAASTDTQYF.